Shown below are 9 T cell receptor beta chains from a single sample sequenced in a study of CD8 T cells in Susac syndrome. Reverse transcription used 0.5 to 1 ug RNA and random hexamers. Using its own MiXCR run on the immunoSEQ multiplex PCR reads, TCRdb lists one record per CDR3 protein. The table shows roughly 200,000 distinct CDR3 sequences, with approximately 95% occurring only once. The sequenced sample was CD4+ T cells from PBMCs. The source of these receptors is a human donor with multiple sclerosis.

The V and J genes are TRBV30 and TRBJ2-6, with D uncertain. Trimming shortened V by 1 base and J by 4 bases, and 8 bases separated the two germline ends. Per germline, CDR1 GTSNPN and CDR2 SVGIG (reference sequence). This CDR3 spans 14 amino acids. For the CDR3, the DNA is TGTGCCTGGAGTGGGGGTACCGGGGCCAACGTCCTGACTTTC. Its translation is CAWSGGTGANVLTF.

The CDR3 region has the DNA TGTGCCACCAGTGATGCCCTATCTGGCGCTCAAGAGACCCAGTACTTC. Amino acid sequence: CATSDALSGAQETQYF. The rearrangement uses TRBV24-1 and TRBJ2-5; D is ambiguous. CDR1 is KGHDR, CDR2 SFDVKD, per germline. V lost 3 bases and J 2 bases, leaving 15 bases between the germline ends. The CDR3 length is 16 residues.

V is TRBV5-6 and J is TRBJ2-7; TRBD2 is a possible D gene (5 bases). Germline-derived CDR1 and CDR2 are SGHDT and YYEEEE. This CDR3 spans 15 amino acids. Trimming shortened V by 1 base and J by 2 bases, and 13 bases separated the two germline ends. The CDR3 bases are TGTGCCAGCAGCTTGCGGACGCGGGCACCCTACGAGCAGTACGTC. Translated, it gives CASSLRTRAPYEQYV.

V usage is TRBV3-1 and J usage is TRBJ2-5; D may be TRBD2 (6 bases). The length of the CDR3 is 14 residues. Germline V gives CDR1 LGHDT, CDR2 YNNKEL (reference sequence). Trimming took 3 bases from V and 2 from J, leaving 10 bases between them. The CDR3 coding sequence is TGTGCCAGCAGCCAGGGGGACTGGCAAGAGACCCAGTACTTC. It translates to CASSQGDWQETQYF.

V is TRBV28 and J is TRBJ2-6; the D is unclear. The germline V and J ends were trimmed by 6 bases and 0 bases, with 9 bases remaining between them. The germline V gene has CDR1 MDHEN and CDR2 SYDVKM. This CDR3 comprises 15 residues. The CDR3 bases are TGTGCCAGCAGCCCCGCTACCTCTGGGGCCAACGTCCTGACTTTC. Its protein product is CASSPATSGANVLTF.

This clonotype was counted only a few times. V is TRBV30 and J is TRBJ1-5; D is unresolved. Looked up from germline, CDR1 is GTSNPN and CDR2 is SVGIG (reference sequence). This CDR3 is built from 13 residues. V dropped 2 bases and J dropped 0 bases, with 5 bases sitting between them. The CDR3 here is CAWSRDSNQPQHF. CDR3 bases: TGTGCCTGGAGTCGGGATAGCAATCAGCCCCAGCATTTT.

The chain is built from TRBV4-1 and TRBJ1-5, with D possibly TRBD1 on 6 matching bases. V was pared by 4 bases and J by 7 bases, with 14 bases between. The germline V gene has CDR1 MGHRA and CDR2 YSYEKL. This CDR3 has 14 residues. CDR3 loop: CASSLTPGAQPQHF. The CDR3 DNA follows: TGCGCCAGCAGCCTAACCCCGGGGGCGCAGCCCCAGCATTTT.

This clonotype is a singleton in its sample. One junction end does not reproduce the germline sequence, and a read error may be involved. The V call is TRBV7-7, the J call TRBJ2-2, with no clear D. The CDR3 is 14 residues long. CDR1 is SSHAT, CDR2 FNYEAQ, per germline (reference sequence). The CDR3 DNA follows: TGTGCTAGCAGCCCGAACGTGGGCACCGGGGAGCTGTTTTTT. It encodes CASSPNVGTGELFF.

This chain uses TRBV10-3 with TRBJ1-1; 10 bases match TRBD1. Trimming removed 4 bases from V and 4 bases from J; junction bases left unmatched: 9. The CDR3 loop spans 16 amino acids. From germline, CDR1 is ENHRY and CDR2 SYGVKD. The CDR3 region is CAISGLTGGAGTEAFF. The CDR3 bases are TGTGCCATCAGTGGGCTGACAGGGGGCGCGGGCACTGAAGCTTTCTTT.